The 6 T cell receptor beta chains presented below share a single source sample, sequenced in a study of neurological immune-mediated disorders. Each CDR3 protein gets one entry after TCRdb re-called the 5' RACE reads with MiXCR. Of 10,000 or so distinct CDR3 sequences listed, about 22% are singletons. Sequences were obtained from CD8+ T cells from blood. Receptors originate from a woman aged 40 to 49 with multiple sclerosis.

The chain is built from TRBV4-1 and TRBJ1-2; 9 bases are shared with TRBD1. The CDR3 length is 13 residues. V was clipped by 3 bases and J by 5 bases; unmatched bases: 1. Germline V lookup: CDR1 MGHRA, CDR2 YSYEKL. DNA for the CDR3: TGCGCCAGCAGCCACGGACAGGGGTATGGCTACACCTTC. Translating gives CASSHGQGYGYTF.

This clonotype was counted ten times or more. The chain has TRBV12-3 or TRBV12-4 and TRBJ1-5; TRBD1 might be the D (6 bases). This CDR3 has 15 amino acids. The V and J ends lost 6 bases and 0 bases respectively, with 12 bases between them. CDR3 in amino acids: CASSQGRASNQPQHF. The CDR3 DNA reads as TGTGCCAGCAGCCAGGGGAGGGCTAGCAATCAGCCCCAGCATTTT.

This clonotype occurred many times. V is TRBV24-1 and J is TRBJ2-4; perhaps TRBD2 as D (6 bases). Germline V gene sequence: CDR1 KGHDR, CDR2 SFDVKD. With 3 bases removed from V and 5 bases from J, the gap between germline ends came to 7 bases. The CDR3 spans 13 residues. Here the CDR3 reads CATSDGTQNIQYF. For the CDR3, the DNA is TGTGCCACCAGTGATGGGACTCAAAACATTCAGTACTTC.

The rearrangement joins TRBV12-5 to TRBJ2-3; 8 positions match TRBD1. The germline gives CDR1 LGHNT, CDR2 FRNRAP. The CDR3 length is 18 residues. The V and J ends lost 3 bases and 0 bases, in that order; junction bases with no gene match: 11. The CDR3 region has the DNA TGTGCTAGTGGTTTTCCGGGACAGGCGATACCTAGCACAGATACGCAGTATTTT. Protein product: CASGFPGQAIPSTDTQYF.

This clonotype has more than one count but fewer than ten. In DNA, the CDR3 is TGTGCCAGCAGGCCAAGGACAGGGTTTGGAGAAAAACTGTTTTTT. Amino acid sequence: CASRPRTGFGEKLFF. The chain carries TRBV7-2 and TRBJ1-4; 8 bases fit TRBD1. Germline V gives CDR1 SGHTA, CDR2 FQGNSA. The CDR3 extends over 15 amino acids. Trimming took 6 bases from V and 8 from J; bases not matched to a gene: 11.

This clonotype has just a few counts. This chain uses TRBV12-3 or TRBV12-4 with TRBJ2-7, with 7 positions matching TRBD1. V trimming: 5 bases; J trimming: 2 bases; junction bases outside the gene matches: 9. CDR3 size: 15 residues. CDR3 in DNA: TGTGCCAGCAGTCTTACCCCGGGACAGCCCTACGAGCAGTACTTC. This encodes CASSLTPGQPYEQYF.